Each of the 2 T cell receptor beta chains below was sequenced from the same sample in a study of technical replicates of blood from a few donors. Clones were read by immunoSEQ multiplex PCR, and TCRdb kept only the in-frame ones, dropping some. Of about 66,000 clones in the sample, over 75% were seen once. The specimen sequenced was PBMCs. The receptors derive from a human donor in good health. Some clones in this sample may be carry-over from other donors' samples.

V is TRBV19 and J is TRBJ1-2, with D possibly TRBD1 on 6 matching bases. V lost 6 bases to trimming and J lost 5 bases, with 10 bases between them. This CDR3 has 12 amino acids. CDR1 is LNHDA, CDR2 SQIVND, per germline (reference sequence). The CDR3 DNA reads TGTGCCAGTAGCCAAACAGGGTATGGCTACACCTTC. Protein product: CASSQTGYGYTF.

The chain joins TRBV7-9 to TRBJ1-2; TRBD1 matches 7 bases. V lost 2 bases to trimming and J lost 6 bases; unmatched junction nucleotides: 12. CDR1 SEHNR and CDR2 FQNEAQ come from the germline V gene (reference sequence). The CDR3 extends over 16 amino acids. Here the CDR3 DNA reads TGTGCCAGCAGCTTATTACAGGGGCCCGAGGGGGATGGCTACACCTTC. It yields the protein CASSLLQGPEGDGYTF.